The rows below give T cell receptor beta chains drawn from one sample of a study of blood T cells in healthy people across ages. TCRdb re-called the 5' RACE reads with MiXCR, one entry per CDR3 protein. Of some 790,000 distinct CDR3 sequences in the sample, 25% to 30% were seen once. Material for sequencing was blood. These receptors were collected from a woman older than 75 in good health. The CDR3 runs from the conserved cysteine through the conserved F or W. D genes are given only for firm matches. Where a row states a size, it is once, few, many or the class of an expanded clone; other rows omit it.

clone size,V gene,J gene,CDR3 length,D gene,CDR3 DNA,CDR3 protein
few,TRBV5-1,TRBJ2-5,14,-,TGCGCCAGCAGCTTGGGGGGCTGGGAGGAGACCCAGTACTTC,CASSLGGWEETQYF
many,TRBV5-1,TRBJ2-5,19,-,TGCGCCAGCCTTAATCTTTACAGGGACCGGAACAAACGCAAAGAGACCCAGTACTTC,CASLNLYRDRNKRKETQYF
many,TRBV20-1,TRBJ1-2,17,-,TGCAGTGCTAGAGATCCAGACGTGGCAGGGTCGGTCTATGGCTACACCTTC,CSARDPDVAGSVYGYTF
-,TRBV11-2,TRBJ2-7,17,TRBD2,TGTGCCAGCAGCTTAGGACTAGCGGGGGGGCGGGGTGGCGAGCAGTACTTC,CASSLGLAGGRGGEQYF
many,TRBV7-9,TRBJ1-2,13,TRBD1,TGTGCCAGCAGACCAGACAGGGTACATGGCTACACCTTC,CASRPDRVHGYTF
many,TRBV5-1,TRBJ2-3,16,-,TGCGCCAGCAGCTTACCGGGACCGCAGAGCACAGATACGCAGTATTTT,CASSLPGPQSTDTQYF
many,TRBV24-1,TRBJ2-1,13,-,TGTGCCACCAGTGAGTCAGGGTTGAATGAGCAGTTCTTC,CATSESGLNEQFF
-,TRBV10-3,TRBJ1-1,14,-,TGTGCCATCAGTGAAGGGACGCAAGACACTGAAGCTTTCTTT,CAISEGTQDTEAFF
-,TRBV3-1,TRBJ1-2,17,-,TGTGTCAGCAGCCAAGACCATGACATCCTCCTGAGCTATGGCTACACCTTC,CVSSQDHDILLSYGYTF
many,TRBV7-2,TRBJ1-1,11,-,TGTGCCAGCGGACTAGGCGGAGAAGCTTTCTTT,CASGLGGEAFF
-,TRBV7-2,TRBJ2-2,16,-,TGTGCCAGCAGCTTGTTGGCTGACCCGAACACCGGGGAGCTGTTTTTT,CASSLLADPNTGELFF
-,TRBV6-2/TRBV6-3,TRBJ1-1,14,-,TGTGCCAGCAGTGTTGGGAGGGGGAACACTGAAGCTTTCTTT,CASSVGRGNTEAFF
many,TRBV5-1,TRBJ2-3,18,TRBD1,TGCGCCAGCAGCCTCCACGGGACAGGGGACACCTTCACAGATACGCAGTATTTT,CASSLHGTGDTFTDTQYF
many,TRBV7-7,TRBJ2-1,13,-,TGTGCCAGCAGCCGGGACCCTACAGGCGAGCAGTTCTTC,CASSRDPTGEQFF
few,TRBV7-9,TRBJ1-6,13,-,TGTGCCAGCAGCTCGGACCGAATTTCACCCCTCCACTTT,CASSSDRISPLHF
few,TRBV9,TRBJ1-6,15,TRBD1,TGTGCCAGCAGCGAGGGACAGGGCCAGAATTCACCCCTCCACTTT,CASSEGQGQNSPLHF
-,TRBV18,TRBJ1-1,16,TRBD1,TGTGCCAGCTCACCAGGCAGGGGGCAGTTAGCCACTGAAGCTTTCTTT,CASSPGRGQLATEAFF
many,TRBV20-1,TRBJ2-1,15,-,TGCAGTGCTAGAGATCTTAGCGGACCGTACAATGAGCAGTTCTTC,CSARDLSGPYNEQFF
-,TRBV4-1,TRBJ2-5,13,TRBD2,TGCGCCAGCAGCTCGCGGGGGGCCAATGAGCAGTACTTC,CASSSRGANEQYF
-,TRBV2,TRBJ1-1,14,TRBD1,TGTGCCAGCAGTTATGACAGGGTAAACACTAAAGCTTTCTTT,CASSYDRVNTKAFF
many,TRBV9,TRBJ2-3,15,TRBD1,TGTGCCAGCAGCGTTGGGACAGAACCCACAGATACGCAGTATTTT,CASSVGTEPTDTQYF
-,TRBV7-9,TRBJ1-5,16,-,TGTGCCAGCAGCCCCAGTCGGTTGGGTAGCAATCAGCCCCAGCATTTT,CASSPSRLGSNQPQHF
-,TRBV7-2,TRBJ2-1,17,-,TGTGCCAGCAGCTCCCCCAGCCGGGCGAGCTCCTACAATGAGCAGTTCTTC,CASSSPSRASSYNEQFF
many,TRBV4-2,TRBJ2-3,13,-,TGTGCCAGCAGCCAATCGGGCACAGATACGCAGTATTTT,CASSQSGTDTQYF
-,TRBV12-3/TRBV12-4,TRBJ2-3,13,TRBD1,TGTGCCAGCAGGACAGGGGGCACAGTTGTGCAGTATTTT,CASRTGGTVVQYF
many,TRBV10-2,TRBJ2-1,15,TRBD2,TGCGCCAGCAGTGATAGCGGGGGGGCCGTGCGTGAGCAGTTCTTC,CASSDSGGAVREQFF
many,TRBV12-3/TRBV12-4,TRBJ1-5,13,-,TGTGCCAGCAGTTTTGAGGGGGATCAGCCCCAGCATTTT,CASSFEGDQPQHF
many,TRBV11-2,TRBJ2-7,14,TRBD1,TGTGCCAGCAGCCCGACAGGGACAGGCAACGAGCAGTACTTC,CASSPTGTGNEQYF
few,TRBV19,TRBJ1-1,13,-,TGTGCCAGTAGTGGACCAGGGAGGACTGAAGCTTTCTTT,CASSGPGRTEAFF
-,TRBV20-1,TRBJ1-5,15,TRBD1,TGCAGTGCTAGACGGACAGGGGGCGAGAATCAGCCCCAGCATTTT,CSARRTGGENQPQHF
few,TRBV7-7,TRBJ2-3,21,TRBD2,TGTGCCAGCAGCTTAGCTCCCTCCGGGACTAGCGGGGGGGCGGTCTCCGATACGCAGTATTTT,CASSLAPSGTSGGAVSDTQYF
many,TRBV10-2,TRBJ2-6,15,-,TGCGCCAGCAGGGGGCCTAGCTCTGGGGCCAACGTCCTGACTTTC,CASRGPSSGANVLTF
few,TRBV5-1,TRBJ2-2,16,-,TGCGCCAGCAGCTTGGGTCCGAGGCAGAACACCGGGGAGCTGTTTTTT,CASSLGPRQNTGELFF
many,TRBV5-1,TRBJ2-1,16,TRBD2,TGCGCCAGCAGCTTGCAACTAGCGGGGGGATTAAGCGAGCAGTTCTTC,CASSLQLAGGLSEQFF
-,TRBV6-1,TRBJ1-4,17,TRBD1,TGTGCCAGCAGTGAAGCGCCTCTCCGGGACAGGGAGGAAAAACTGTTTTTT,CASSEAPLRDREEKLFF
-,TRBV6-5,TRBJ1-5,15,-,TGTGCCAGCAGGAGGGGCAGGGGTACAAATCAGCCCCAGCATTTT,CASRRGRGTNQPQHF
many,TRBV7-2,TRBJ2-5,14,-,TGTGCCAGCAGCTTATACAGAGTCAGGGAGACCCAGTACTTC,CASSLYRVRETQYF
-,TRBV28,TRBJ1-1,15,-,TGTGCCAGCAGTCCGCCGCGGCTAACTAACACTGAAGCTTTCTTT,CASSPPRLTNTEAFF
many,TRBV14,TRBJ2-4,13,-,TGTGCCAGCAGCCACGGGGGCGGAAACATTCAGTACTTC,CASSHGGGNIQYF
many,TRBV7-2,TRBJ2-1,16,TRBD2,TGTGCCAGCAGCCCGCGGGGGAGCGGGACTATGGTCGGGCAGTTCTTC,CASSPRGSGTMVGQFF
many,TRBV20-1,TRBJ2-7,13,-,TGCAGTGCTAGAGGTTTAGGGGGACGCGTGCAGTACTTC,CSARGLGGRVQYF
few,TRBV5-1,TRBJ1-1,14,-,TGCGCCAGCAGCTTGAGCCCAAAGGACACTGAAGCTTTCTTT,CASSLSPKDTEAFF
once,TRBV7-8,TRBJ2-7,15,TRBD1,TGTGCCAGCAGCGCGACTCCCGGGACAGACTACGTGCAGTACTTC,CASSATPGTDYVQYF
many,TRBV7-9,TRBJ2-5,15,-,TGTGCCAGCAGCTTCGACACAAGTAATGGAGAGACCCAGTACTTC,CASSFDTSNGETQYF
few,TRBV15,TRBJ1-6,17,TRBD1,TGTGCCACCAGCGTGCTTGCTACCGGGACAGGGGATAAACCCCTCCACTTT,CATSVLATGTGDKPLHF
many,TRBV6-5,TRBJ2-5,13,-,TGTGCCAGCAGTAACAACTATGGGGAGACCCAGTACTTC,CASSNNYGETQYF
-,TRBV13,TRBJ2-7,16,TRBD2,TGTGCCAGCAGCTTAGGTTCGCGGGGGGGCCTGCACGAGCAGTACTTC,CASSLGSRGGLHEQYF
-,TRBV7-2,TRBJ2-1,14,-,TGTGCTAGCAGCGAACAAGGGGGTGGGACAGAGCAGTTCTTC,CASSEQGGGTEQFF
many,TRBV20-1,TRBJ1-5,14,TRBD1,TGCAGTGCTATGGACAGGTTGGGCAATCAGCCCCAGCATTTT,CSAMDRLGNQPQHF
-,TRBV7-6,TRBJ1-2,14,TRBD1,TGTGCCAGCAGCCTTAGACAGGGGGCGCATGGCTACACCTTC,CASSLRQGAHGYTF
few,TRBV2,TRBJ1-1,14,-,TGTGCCAGCAGCAGGGTCTGGGGTAACACTGAAGCTTTCTTT,CASSRVWGNTEAFF
-,TRBV6-2/TRBV6-3,TRBJ1-5,15,-,TGTGCCAGCAAGAGGTTTCCTCCAAGCAATCAGCCCCAGCATTTT,CASKRFPPSNQPQHF
-,TRBV2,TRBJ2-3,15,-,TGTGCCAGCAGTGTTGGGGGGAGTTTATCAGATACGCAGTATTTT,CASSVGGSLSDTQYF